This entry is about one T cell receptor (beta chain). The CDR3 sequence is 14 residues long. Trimming cost V 3 bases and J 4 bases, with 12 bases left between them. CDR1 ENHRY and CDR2 SYGVKD come from the germline V gene. Sequencing of TCR beta was carried out in blood CD8+ and CD4+ T cells. Isolation of CD8+ and CD4+ T cells was performed negatively, whereas enrichment of TEMRA cells was done by FACS. An input of about 0.5 to 1 ug of RNA was subjected to reverse transcription using random hexamers. MiXCR, run by TCRdb on the immunoSEQ multiplex PCR reads, gives a single entry per CDR3 protein. This sample carries approximately 180,000 distinct CDR3 sequences, roughly 95% of them seen once, and the ten largest clones take roughly 0.095%. This specimen comes from a study of CD8 T cells in Susac syndrome.

The sequence was collected from a human donor with multiple sclerosis. Sequenced material: CD4+ T cells from PBMCs. The J gene is TRBJ1-2, the V gene TRBV10-3, with a weak D call TRBD1 (5 bases). The CDR3 DNA is TGTGCCATCAGTGATCGGGGCGCGGCCTATGGCTACACCTTC. Protein: CAISDRGAAYGYTF.